The 27 T cell receptor beta chains presented below share a single source sample, sequenced in a study of blood T cell repertoires in COVID-19. Sequencing used immunoSEQ multiplex PCR; TCRdb keeps in-frame clones, though not all of them. The sample lists about 200,000 clones; over 75% were seen once. The specimen sequenced was peripheral blood. The receptors stem from a human donor in a cohort sampled during active COVID-19.

This clone came up many times. This chain links TRBV21-1 with TRBJ1-2; the table calls TRBD1, which could not be checked here. TRBV21-1 represents a pseudogene. The length of the CDR3 is 15 residues. This chain's CDR3 is CASAGRTGDNYGYTF. DNA for the CDR3: TGTGCCAGCGCGGGTAGGACAGGAGATAACTATGGCTACACCTTC.

There are many counts of this clone. J is TRBJ2-1 and V is TRBV5-4; D not certain. This CDR3 has 13 residues. Germline CDR1 and CDR2: SGHNT and YYREEE (reference sequence). V was cut by 2 bases and J by 2 bases, with 5 bases left in between. The CDR3 spells CASSFGPYNEQFF. The DNA of the CDR3 is TGTGCCAGCAGCTTTGGGCCCTACAATGAGCAGTTCTTC.

The chain combines TRBV27 with TRBJ2-7; 12 bases are a match to TRBD2. The V gene end was trimmed by 5 bases and the J gene end by 4 bases; junction bases not matched to a gene: 6. The CDR3 spans 15 residues. Germline V gives CDR1 MNHEY, CDR2 SMNVEV (reference sequence). CDR3 sequence (DNA): TGTGCCAGCAGTCCCCGGACTAGCGGGAATTACGAGCAGTACTTC. This sequence encodes CASSPRTSGNYEQYF.

The genes are TRBV16 and TRBJ2-7; TRBD2 aligns across 11 bases. The CDR3 spans 19 residues. CDR1 KGHSY and CDR2 FQNENV come from the germline V gene. J was trimmed by 2 bases and V by 4 bases; bases with no gene match: 16. The CDR3, as DNA: TGTGCCAGCAGCCTCCCGGGACAGGGTTTACTAGCGGGAGCCTACGAGCAGTACTTC. Amino acid sequence: CASSLPGQGLLAGAYEQYF.

J is TRBJ1-6 and V is TRBV7-3; 11 bases align to TRBD1. In germline, CDR1 is SGHTA, CDR2 FQGTGA. V lost 2 bases to trimming and J lost 10 bases; unmatched junction nucleotides: 4. This CDR3 contains 15 residues. The DNA of the CDR3 is TGTGCCAGCAGCTTATCGGGACAGGGGGACTCACCCCTCCACTTT. This translates into CASSLSGQGDSPLHF.

This clone has a single count. The chain joins TRBV7-8 to TRBJ1-3, with a possible D match to TRBD1 (6 bases). This CDR3 is 17 amino acids long. The germline V gene has CDR1 SGHVS and CDR2 FQNEAQ. The V end lost 5 bases, the J end lost 0 bases, and 17 bases lay between the germline ends. DNA for the CDR3: TGTGCCAGCAGCCCTCGACAGGTCACTCTCTCTGGAAACACCATATATTTT. Its translation is CASSPRQVTLSGNTIYF. The complete variable domain, with remaining parts taken from reference TRBV7-8 and TRBJ1-3, reads GAGVSQSPRYKVAKRGQDVALRCDPISGHVSLFWYQQALGQGPEFLTYFQNEAQLDKSGLPSDRFFAERPEGSVSTLKIQRTQQEDSAVYLCASSPRQVTLSGNTIYFGEGSWLTVV.

The chain uses TRBV7-6 and TRBJ2-7, with D maybe TRBD1 (6 bases). Trimming took 5 bases from V and 0 from J, leaving 11 bases between them. CDR3 length: 14 amino acids. Germline lookup yields CDR1 SGHVS and CDR2 FNYEAQ. The CDR3 DNA follows: TGTGCCAGCAGCCAACAGGGAAACTCCTACGAGCAGTACTTC. Translation: CASSQQGNSYEQYF.

This chain connects TRBV4-2 to TRBJ2-7, with D perhaps matching TRBD1 (6 bases). The germline V and J ends were trimmed by 3 bases and 7 bases, with 7 bases remaining between them. The CDR3 spans 11 residues. Germline lookup yields CDR1 LGHNA and CDR2 YNFKEQ. CDR3 bases: TGTGCCAGCAGCCATGGGACAGAGCAGTACTTC. Translated: CASSHGTEQYF.

The chain carries TRBV28 and TRBJ1-1; 9 bases are shared with TRBD1. Germline V gene lookup returns CDR1 MDHEN and CDR2 SYDVKM. J lost 6 bases, V lost 5 bases, and 10 bases had no gene match. CDR3 length: 15 residues. CDR3 residues: CASSLPGTGSAEAFF. CDR3 nucleotide sequence: TGTGCCAGCAGTCTCCCCGGGACAGGGAGTGCTGAAGCTTTCTTT.

A few counts support this clone. The chain joins TRBV27 to TRBJ2-7, with D hard to call. The germline CDR1 and CDR2 sequences are MNHEY and SMNVEV (reference sequence). V was cut by 4 bases and J by 4 bases, with 8 bases left in between. This CDR3 has 12 residues. The CDR3 loop reads CASSSRPYEQYF. CDR3 DNA sequence: TGTGCCAGCAGTTCCAGGCCGTACGAGCAGTACTTC.

The chain is built from TRBV27 and TRBJ2-1; the match to TRBD2 covers 7 bases. Germline V gene sequence: CDR1 MNHEY, CDR2 SMNVEV (reference sequence). V shed 10 bases and J 5 bases; nucleotides not matched to a gene: 11. The CDR3 has 14 amino acids. CDR3 residues: CAKPQAGSHNEQFF. The DNA for the CDR3 is TGTGCCAAACCCCAAGCGGGATCCCACAATGAGCAGTTCTTC.

This sequence joins TRBV27 and TRBJ2-7, with D maybe TRBD1 (5 bases). CDR3 size: 13 residues. Germline-derived CDR1 and CDR2 are MNHEY and SMNVEV (reference sequence). V was clipped by 1 base and J by 3 bases, with 7 bases between them. The CDR3 loop is CASSLYDSYEQYF. CDR3 bases: TGTGCCAGCAGTTTATATGACAGCTACGAGCAGTACTTC.

The chain links TRBV19 to TRBJ2-1; TRBD2 agrees at 10 bases. The CDR3 totals 16 residues. V lost 5 bases to trimming and J lost 3 bases; unmatched junction nucleotides: 7. Germline lookup yields CDR1 LNHDA and CDR2 SQIVND (reference sequence). Here the CDR3 reads CASSHSSGSVYNEQFF. The CDR3 DNA reads as TGTGCCAGTAGTCACTCTAGCGGGAGCGTCTACAATGAGCAGTTCTTC.

The V gene is TRBV3-1 (or the pseudogene TRBV3-2), the J gene TRBJ2-2; a possible D gene is TRBD1 (5 bases). With 2 bases removed from V and 6 bases from J, the gap between germline ends came to 10 bases. From germline, CDR1 is LGHDT and CDR2 YNNKEL (reference sequence). There are 14 residues in the CDR3. This CDR3 reads CASSQTWGAGELFF. Here the CDR3 DNA reads TGTGCCAGCAGCCAAACCTGGGGCGCCGGGGAGCTGTTTTTT.

The rearrangement uses TRBV19 and TRBJ1-1, with 8 positions matching TRBD1. CDR3 size: 14 residues. Germline V gene sequence: CDR1 LNHDA, CDR2 SQIVND (reference sequence). The ends lost 7 bases at V and 5 bases at J; junction bases unmatched: 9. DNA of the CDR3: TGTGCCAGTACCCCACAGGGGGGAATTACTGAAGCTTTCTTT. Its translation: CASTPQGGITEAFF.

In nucleotides, the CDR3 is TGTGCCAGCTCACCAGCCGACATCCAAGAGACCCAGTACTTC. Translating it yields CASSPADIQETQYF. V gene TRBV18 combines with J gene TRBJ2-5; D call uncertain. The CDR3 spans 14 residues. Trimming shortened V by 2 bases and J by 1 base, and 8 bases separated the two germline ends. Germline V gives CDR1 KGHSH, CDR2 LQKENI.

The V call is TRBV28, the J call TRBJ2-5; D might be TRBD2 (6 bases). The V end was cut by 2 bases, the J end by 2 bases, with 15 bases between. The CDR3 is 16 amino acids. CDR1 MDHEN and CDR2 SYDVKM come from the germline V gene. The CDR3 DNA reads TGTGCCAGCAGTTTAAGTCGGTCTGGGGGGCAAGAGACCCAGTACTTC. Translation: CASSLSRSGGQETQYF.

This chain connects TRBV27 to TRBJ2-1, with TRBD2 identical over 7 bases. V gave up 4 bases and J gave up 6 bases; unmatched junction bases: 9. CDR1 is MNHEY, CDR2 SMNVEV, per germline (reference sequence). This CDR3 contains 15 residues. DNA for the CDR3: TGTGCCAGCAGTTCCGCGGGAGCTCCGGGCAATGAGCAGTTCTTC. The encoded protein is CASSSAGAPGNEQFF.

This sequence joins TRBV7-8 and TRBJ1-5, with TRBD1 as a possible D gene (5 bases). The germline gives CDR1 SGHVS, CDR2 FQNEAQ. Trimming left V 1 base short and J 2 bases short, with 9 bases between. The CDR3 sequence is 15 residues long. The CDR3 here is CASSLEQGRNQPQHF. In DNA, the CDR3 is TGTGCCAGCAGCTTAGAGCAGGGTCGCAATCAGCCCCAGCATTTT.

The chain recombines TRBV24-1 with TRBJ2-3; D unresolved. The CDR3 is 15 amino acids. Trimming cost V 9 bases and J 0 bases, with 15 bases left between them. Germline V lookup: CDR1 KGHDR, CDR2 SFDVKD. The CDR3 sequence is CATLSEAESTDTQYF. CDR3 coding DNA: TGTGCCACCCTTAGTGAGGCGGAAAGCACAGATACGCAGTATTTT.

The chain uses TRBV27 and TRBJ2-5; D uncertain. This CDR3 contains 14 residues. Germline CDR1 MNHEY, CDR2 SMNVEV (reference sequence). The V end lost 3 bases, the J end lost 1 base, and 9 bases lay between the germline ends. CDR3 in amino acids: CASSFSSAQETQYF. The CDR3 DNA reads as TGTGCCAGCAGTTTTTCGAGCGCCCAAGAGACCCAGTACTTC.

The rearrangement uses TRBV5-1 and TRBJ2-6, with D perhaps matching TRBD2 (5 bases). Germline V gene sequence: CDR1 SGHRS, CDR2 YFSETQ. The CDR3 is 14 amino acids. Trimming shortened V by 4 bases and J by 3 bases, and 8 bases separated the two germline ends. The chain's CDR3 is CASSERVGANVLTF. CDR3 sequence (DNA): TGCGCCAGCAGCGAGAGGGTTGGGGCCAACGTCCTGACTTTC. Supplemented by reference TRBV5-1 and TRBJ2-6, the full variable domain reads KAGVTQTPRYLIKTRGQQVTLSCSPISGHRSVSWYQQTPGQGLQFLFEYFSETQRNKGNFPGRFSGRQFSNSRSEMNVSTLELGDSALYLCASSERVGANVLTFGAGSRLTVL.

This sequence joins TRBV5-1 and TRBJ1-4; unclear D gene. V dropped 2 bases and J dropped 13 bases, with 12 bases sitting between them. In germline, CDR1 is SGHRS, CDR2 YFSETQ. The CDR3 is 12 amino acids. The CDR3 DNA follows: TGCGCCAGCAGCTTTTCACAGTCGGCACTGTTTTTT. The encoded protein is CASSFSQSALFF.

This rearrangement joins TRBV4-1 to TRBJ1-5, with D perhaps TRBD1 (6 bases). V gave up 4 bases and J gave up 0 bases, with 10 bases separating them. This CDR3 is 15 amino acids long. Germline CDR1 MGHRA, CDR2 YSYEKL. The CDR3 coding sequence is TGCGCCAGCAGCCCAGGGGCAGATAGCAATCAGCCCCAGCATTTT. It translates to CASSPGADSNQPQHF.

The chain employs TRBV24-1 and TRBJ1-2, with D perhaps matching TRBD1 (6 bases). Germline assignment: CDR1 KGHDR and CDR2 SFDVKD. The CDR3 runs to 12 residues. Deletions cut 9 bases from V and 3 bases from J, with 10 bases between. The CDR3 sequence: CATQGSDYGYTF. CDR3 bases: TGTGCCACCCAGGGGAGTGACTATGGCTACACCTTC.

The V call is TRBV3-1 (or the pseudogene TRBV3-2), the J call TRBJ1-3, with 7 positions matching TRBD1. From germline, CDR1 is LGHDT and CDR2 YNNKEL (reference sequence). The CDR3 is made up of 18 amino acids. The CDR3 is CATAANRGSKVVRDTIYF. For the CDR3, the DNA is TGTGCTACAGCGGCTAACAGGGGAAGTAAGGTGGTTCGGGACACCATATATTTT.

The rearrangement links TRBV29-1 to TRBJ1-2; maybe TRBD1 (6 bases). CDR1 SQVTM and CDR2 ANQGSEA come from the germline V gene. The CDR3 totals 11 residues. Trimming cost V 5 bases and J 6 bases, with 10 bases left between them. The CDR3 region has the DNA TGCAGCGTTACAGGGATGAATGGCTACACCTTC. This codes for CSVTGMNGYTF.